Shown below are 15 T cell receptor beta chains from a single sample sequenced in a study of identifying expanded T cells in peripheral blood. The protocol was immunoSEQ multiplex PCR, while the TCRdb copy is restricted to in-frame clones and leaves out a portion. The repertoire holds about 100,000 clones, with around 88% as singletons. Sequencing was carried out using blood. All receptors derive from a person aged 18-70 years in good health.

V and J are TRBV4-3 and TRBJ2-7; the D is unclear. V lost 4 bases to trimming and J lost 0 bases, with 16 bases between them. Per germline, CDR1 LGHNA and CDR2 YSLEER. This CDR3 comprises 16 residues. CDR3 region: CASSPGQGQYSYEQYF. The DNA for the CDR3 is TGCGCCAGCAGCCCCGGTCAAGGGCAGTACTCCTACGAGCAGTACTTC.

The chain employs TRBV5-4 and TRBJ2-5; D unresolved. With 9 bases removed from V and 0 bases from J, the gap between germline ends came to 9 bases. This CDR3 has 12 amino acids. Germline V CDR1 and CDR2: SGHNT, YYREEE (reference sequence). CDR3 in amino acids: CATNRYQETQYF. The CDR3 DNA sequence: TGTGCCACCAACCGGTACCAAGAGACCCAGTACTTC. Variable domain in full (rest from reference TRBV5-4 and TRBJ2-5): ETGVTQSPTHLIKTRGQQVTLRCSSQSGHNTVSWYQQALGQGPQFIFQYYREEENGRGNFPPRFSGLQFPNYSSELNVNALELDDSALYLCATNRYQETQYFGPGTRLLVL.

The DNA for the CDR3 is TGTGCCAGTAGTCCGGGGGCCTCTGGAAACACCATATATTTT. It codes for CASSPGASGNTIYF. The chain uses TRBV19 and TRBJ1-3; maybe TRBD1 (6 bases). This CDR3 contains 14 residues. Germline-derived CDR1 and CDR2 are LNHDA and SQIVND (reference sequence). Trimming took off 5 bases at V and 0 bases at J, with 8 bases between the two ends. Full variable domain (outside the CDR3, taken from reference TRBV19 and TRBJ1-3): DGGITQSPKYLFRKEGQNVTLSCEQNLNHDAMYWYRQDPGQGLRLIYYSQIVNDFQKGDIAEGYSVSREKKESFPLTVTSAQKNPTAFYLCASSPGASGNTIYFGEGSWLTVV.

The CDR3 DNA reads TGTGCCAGCAGCTTTCTCTTAGGCGGGCACACTGAAGCTTTCTTT. Translated: CASSFLLGGHTEAFF. This sequence joins TRBV5-5 and TRBJ1-1; D is uncertain. The CDR3 contains 15 residues. Germline CDR1 SGHKS, CDR2 YYEKEE (reference sequence). Trimming removed 2 bases from V and 3 bases from J, with 14 bases in between.

This clone has a handful of counts. The chain combines TRBV5-1 with TRBJ1-1; a weak D match, TRBD1 (6 bases). Germline CDR1 is SGHRS and CDR2 is YFSETQ. The CDR3 totals 14 residues. V lost 4 bases and J 4 bases, leaving 14 bases between the germline ends. CDR3 nucleotide sequence: TGCGCCAGCAGCCCTAGACAGGAGGTCACTGAAGCTTTCTTT. It specifies CASSPRQEVTEAFF.

The chain couples TRBV7-2 to TRBJ2-7; either TRBD1 or TRBD2 may fit D (5 bases each). The CDR3 is 15 residues long. V was shortened by 5 bases and J by 0 bases, with 14 bases between the two germline ends. The germline gives CDR1 SGHTA, CDR2 FQGNSA. DNA for the CDR3: TGTGCCAGCAGCCCACCCGGGGCGGGCTCCTACGAGCAGTACTTC. Its protein is CASSPPGAGSYEQYF.

This clone was observed once. This chain uses TRBV5-1 with TRBJ1-1, with D uncertain. CDR1 and CDR2 from the germline V gene are SGHRS and YFSETQ. Trimming removed 0 bases at V and 1 base at J, with 4 bases between. The CDR3 sequence is 13 residues long. For the CDR3, the DNA is TGCGCCAGCAGCTTGGAACCGAACACTGAAGCTTTCTTT. It codes for CASSLEPNTEAFF.

This clone appeared a single time. The chain carries TRBV7-6 and TRBJ2-7; tentatively, D is TRBD2 (5 bases). V lost 3 bases and J 2 bases, leaving 14 bases between the germline ends. Germline CDR1 SGHVS, CDR2 FNYEAQ. The CDR3 loop spans 15 amino acids. In nucleotides, the CDR3 is TGTGCCAGCAGCTTGGCGCGCGGGCGTACCTACGAGCAGTACTTC. It specifies CASSLARGRTYEQYF.

J is TRBJ2-7 and V is TRBV7-2, with D perhaps TRBD2 (6 bases). Trimming pared 5 bases from V and 3 bases from J, leaving 29 bases between. This CDR3 is built from 19 residues. Germline-derived CDR1 and CDR2 are SGHTA and FQGNSA. CDR3 sequence (DNA): TGTGCCAGCAGCCGGATCGGGGGTAGGGAGAGCTCGTTCCACTACGAGCAGTACTTC. Protein product: CASSRIGGRESSFHYEQYF. The variable domain in full, with the rest retrieved from reference TRBV7-2 and TRBJ2-7, is GAGVSQSPSNKVTEKGKDVELRCDPISGHTALYWYRQSLGQGLEFLIYFQGNSAPDKSGLPSDRFSAERTGGSVSTLTIQRTQQEDSAVYLCASSRIGGRESSFHYEQYFGPGTRLTVT.

The DNA for the CDR3 is TGTGCCAGCAGCAACAACAGGGTCGGGAATCAGCCCCAGCATTTT. This sequence encodes CASSNNRVGNQPQHF. The chain employs TRBV28 and TRBJ1-5, with D maybe TRBD1 (6 bases). V shed 6 bases and J shed 4 bases, with 16 bases lying between them. Germline CDR1 is MDHEN and CDR2 is SYDVKM. This CDR3 is 15 amino acids long. The full variable domain, rest sourced from reference TRBV28 and TRBJ1-5, is DVKVTQSSRYLVKRTGEKVFLECVQDMDHENMFWYRQDPGLGLRLIYFSYDVKMKEKGDIPEGYSVSREKKERFSLILESASTNQTSMYLCASSNNRVGNQPQHFGDGTRLSIL.

The chain uses TRBV6-1 and TRBJ1-6, with a weak D call TRBD1 (5 bases). This CDR3 comprises 16 residues. CDR1 and CDR2 from the germline V gene are MNHNS and SASEGT. V gave up 2 bases and J gave up 7 bases, with 15 bases separating them. The DNA of the CDR3 is TGTGCCAGCAGTGAAAGTAGGGGATTTTTCAATTCACCCCTCCACTTT. It translates to CASSESRGFFNSPLHF.

This chain uses TRBV7-2 with TRBJ1-2, with 9 bases aligning to TRBD1. There are 13 residues in the CDR3. After removal of 5 bases from V and 5 bases from J, the junction contained 3 bases not matched to a gene. Germline assignment: CDR1 SGHTA and CDR2 FQGNSA. The CDR3 reads CASSRDREYGYTF. The CDR3 DNA is TGTGCCAGCAGCCGGGACAGGGAGTATGGCTACACCTTC.

This chain joins TRBV12-1 and TRBJ2-3; the table's D call of TRBD2 was not tested on the DNA. TRBV12-1 is a pseudogene segment. The CDR3 sequence is 18 residues long. The chain's CDR3 is CASSFRGGGQTSTDTQYF. CDR3 in DNA: TGTGCCAGCAGCTTTAGGGGCGGGGGGCAGACTAGCACAGATACGCAGTATTTT.

In this sample, this clone turned up a few times. The rearrangement links TRBV4-1 to TRBJ2-5; the D gene could be TRBD1 or TRBD2 (6 bases each). Trimming took off 4 bases at V and 5 bases at J, with 11 bases between the two ends. The CDR3 length is 13 residues. Per germline, CDR1 MGHRA and CDR2 YSYEKL. The CDR3 coding sequence is TGCGCCAGCAGCCGTGGGGGGCTGGAGACCCAGTACTTC. Its translation is CASSRGGLETQYF.

This clone appeared a single time. The CDR3 nucleotides read TGTGCCTGGAGGGAGGGACAGGGCATCTACAATGAGCAGTTCTTC. Translated: CAWREGQGIYNEQFF. The V and J genes are TRBV30 and TRBJ2-1; the match to TRBD1 covers 9 bases. Germline CDR1 reads GTSNPN; CDR2 reads SVGIG (reference sequence). J was trimmed by 3 bases and V by 3 bases; bases with no gene match: 6. The CDR3 totals 15 residues.